This TCR beta chain was captured by sequencing in a study of cytomegalovirus exposure and HLA in healthy donors. Overall study results and limits: Reports described diagnosis of cytomegalovirus status by the classifier as highly specific and sensitive. 150 or so TCR beta chains were listed as cytomegalovirus-associated. TCR clusters originating in the first cohort tended to co-occur in the 100 to 150 validation repertoires, according to a later analysis.

Germline CDR1 reads MNHEY; CDR2 reads SVGAGI. V was pared by 6 bases and J by 1 base, with 6 bases between. CDR3 length equals 12 residues. Only in-frame clones appear in the TCRdb table, and some are missing; sequencing was by immunoSEQ multiplex PCR. Here the sample spans 20,000 to 25,000 clones, 97% being singletons. Notes on this clone: The target antigen is unknown.

This chain uses TRBV6-5 with TRBJ1-1; D gene unclear. The receptor was isolated from a man aged 25-45 years in good health and CMV-seropositive. The sample comprised PBMCs. The CDR3 nucleotides are TGTGCCAGCAGCTTCAGGAACACTGAAGCTTTCTTT. Translating it yields CASSFRNTEAFF.